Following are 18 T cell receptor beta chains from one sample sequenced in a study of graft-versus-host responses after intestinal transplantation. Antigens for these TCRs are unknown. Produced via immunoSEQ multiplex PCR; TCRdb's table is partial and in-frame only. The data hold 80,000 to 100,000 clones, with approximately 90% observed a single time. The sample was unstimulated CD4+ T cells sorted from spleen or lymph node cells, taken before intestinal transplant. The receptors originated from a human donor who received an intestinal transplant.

Here the CDR3 DNA reads TGTGCCACCACTCCGGGACAGGGTGATACGCAGTATTTT. The encoded protein is CATTPGQGDTQYF. This chain joins TRBV28 and TRBJ2-3; 9 nucleotides agree with TRBD1. Looked up from germline, CDR1 is MDHEN and CDR2 is SYDVKM. The CDR3 is 13 residues long. V gave up 10 bases and J gave up 6 bases; unmatched junction bases: 8.

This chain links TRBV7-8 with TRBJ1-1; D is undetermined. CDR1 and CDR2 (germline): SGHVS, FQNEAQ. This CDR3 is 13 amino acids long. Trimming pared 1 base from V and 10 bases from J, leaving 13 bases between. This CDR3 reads CASSLEQKIVAFF. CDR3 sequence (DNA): TGTGCCAGCAGCTTAGAACAGAAGATAGTAGCTTTCTTT. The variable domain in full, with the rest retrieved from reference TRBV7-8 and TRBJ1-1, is GAGVSQSPRYKVAKRGQDVALRCDPISGHVSLFWYQQALGQGPEFLTYFQNEAQLDKSGLPSDRFFAERPEGSVSTLKIQRTQQEDSAVYLCASSLEQKIVAFFGQGTRLTVV.

CDR3: CASSGQATNEKLFF. The CDR3, as DNA: TGTGCCAGCAGTGGACAGGCAACTAATGAAAAACTGTTTTTT. The chain is built from TRBV2 and TRBJ1-4; maybe TRBD1 (6 bases). Germline loops: CDR1 SNHLY, CDR2 FYNNEI. V was pared by 4 bases and J by 0 bases, with 6 bases between. This CDR3 comprises 14 residues.

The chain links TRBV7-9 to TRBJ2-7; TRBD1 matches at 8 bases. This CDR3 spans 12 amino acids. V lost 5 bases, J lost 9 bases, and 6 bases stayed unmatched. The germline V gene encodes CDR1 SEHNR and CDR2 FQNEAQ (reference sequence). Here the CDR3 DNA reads TGTGCCAGCAGCAGCCCGACAGGGGTGCAGTACTTC. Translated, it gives CASSSPTGVQYF.

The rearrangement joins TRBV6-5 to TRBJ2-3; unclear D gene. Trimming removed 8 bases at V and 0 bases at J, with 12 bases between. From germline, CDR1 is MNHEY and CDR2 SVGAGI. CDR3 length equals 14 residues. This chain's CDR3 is CASGMTGSTDTQYF. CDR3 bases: TGTGCCAGCGGAATGACTGGGAGCACAGATACGCAGTATTTT.

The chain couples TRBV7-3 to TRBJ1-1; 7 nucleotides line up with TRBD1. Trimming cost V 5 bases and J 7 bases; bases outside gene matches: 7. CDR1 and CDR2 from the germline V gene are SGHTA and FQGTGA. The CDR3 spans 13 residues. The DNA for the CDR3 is TGTGCCAGCAGCCTAGACAGGGATAATGAAGCTTTCTTT. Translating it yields CASSLDRDNEAFF. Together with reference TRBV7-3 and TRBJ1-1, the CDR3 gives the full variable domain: GAGVSQTPSNKVTEKGKYVELRCDPISGHTALYWYRQSLGQGPEFLIYFQGTGAADDSGLPNDRFFAVRPEGSVSTLKIQRTERGDSAVYLCASSLDRDNEAFFGQGTRLTVV.

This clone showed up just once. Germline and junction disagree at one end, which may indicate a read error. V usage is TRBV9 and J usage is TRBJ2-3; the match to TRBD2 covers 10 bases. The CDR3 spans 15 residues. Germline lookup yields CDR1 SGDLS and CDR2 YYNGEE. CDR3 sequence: CATSPGTSETDTQYF. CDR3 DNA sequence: TGTGCCACCAGCCCCGGGACTAGCGAGACAGATACGCAGTATTTT.

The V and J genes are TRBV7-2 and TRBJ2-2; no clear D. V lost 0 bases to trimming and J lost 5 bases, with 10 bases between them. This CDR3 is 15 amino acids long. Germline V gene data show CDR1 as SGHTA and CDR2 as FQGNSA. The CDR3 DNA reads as TGTGCCAGCAGCTTAGCCCCGGGTAGTACCGGGGAGCTGTTTTTT. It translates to CASSLAPGSTGELFF.

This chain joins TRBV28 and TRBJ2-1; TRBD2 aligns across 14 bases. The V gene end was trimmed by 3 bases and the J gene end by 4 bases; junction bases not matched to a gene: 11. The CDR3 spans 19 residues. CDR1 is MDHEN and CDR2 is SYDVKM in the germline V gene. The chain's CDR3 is CASSFFPGTSGRVYNEQFF. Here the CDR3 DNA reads TGTGCCAGCAGTTTTTTCCCGGGGACTAGCGGGAGAGTATACAATGAGCAGTTCTTC.

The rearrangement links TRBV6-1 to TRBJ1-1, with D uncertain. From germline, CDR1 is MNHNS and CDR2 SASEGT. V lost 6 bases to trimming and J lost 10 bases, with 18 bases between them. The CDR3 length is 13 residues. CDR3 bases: TGTGCCAGCAGCCTCGGGTCCCTAAGCCCAGCTTTCTTT. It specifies CASSLGSLSPAFF.

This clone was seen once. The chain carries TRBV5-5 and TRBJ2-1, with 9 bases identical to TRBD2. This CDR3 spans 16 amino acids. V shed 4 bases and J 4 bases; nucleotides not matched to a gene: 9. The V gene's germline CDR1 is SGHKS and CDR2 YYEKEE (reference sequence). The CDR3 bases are TGTGCCAGCAGCCCCCCCGAGCTAGCGGGATACAATGAGCAGTTCTTC. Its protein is CASSPPELAGYNEQFF.

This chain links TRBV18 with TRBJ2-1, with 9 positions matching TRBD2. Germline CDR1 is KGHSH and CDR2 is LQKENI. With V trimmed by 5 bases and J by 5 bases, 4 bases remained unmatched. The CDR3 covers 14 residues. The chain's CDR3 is CASSGLAGNNEQFF. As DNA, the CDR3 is TGTGCCAGCTCAGGCCTAGCGGGGAACAATGAGCAGTTCTTC.

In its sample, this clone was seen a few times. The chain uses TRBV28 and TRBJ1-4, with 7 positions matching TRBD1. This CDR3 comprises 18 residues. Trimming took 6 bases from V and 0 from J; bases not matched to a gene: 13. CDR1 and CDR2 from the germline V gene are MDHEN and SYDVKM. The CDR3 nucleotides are TGTGCCAGCAGGACGAGGGGGCAAGGGTCTGCAACTAATGAAAAACTGTTTTTT. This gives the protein CASRTRGQGSATNEKLFF.

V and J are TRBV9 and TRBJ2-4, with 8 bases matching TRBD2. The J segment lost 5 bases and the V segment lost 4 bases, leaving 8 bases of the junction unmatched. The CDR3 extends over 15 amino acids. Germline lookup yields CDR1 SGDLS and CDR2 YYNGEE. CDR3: CASSPVGAGENIQYF. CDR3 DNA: TGTGCCAGCAGCCCCGTAGGAGCGGGAGAAAACATTCAGTACTTC.

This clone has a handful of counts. CDR3 bases: TGTGCCAGCAGCTTATGGCCGACAGGGAAGTACTTC. Translating it yields CASSLWPTGKYF. V is TRBV11-2 and J is TRBJ2-7; TRBD1 matches 7 bases. This CDR3 has 12 amino acids. V shed 2 bases and J 11 bases; nucleotides not matched to a gene: 6. Germline V gene sequence: CDR1 SGHAT, CDR2 FQNNGV.

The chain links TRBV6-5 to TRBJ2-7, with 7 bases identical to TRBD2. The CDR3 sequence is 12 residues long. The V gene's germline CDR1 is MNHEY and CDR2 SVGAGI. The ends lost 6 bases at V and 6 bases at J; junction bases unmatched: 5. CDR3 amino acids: CASRGLVSEQYF. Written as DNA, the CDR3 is TGTGCCAGCAGAGGACTAGTTTCCGAGCAGTACTTC.

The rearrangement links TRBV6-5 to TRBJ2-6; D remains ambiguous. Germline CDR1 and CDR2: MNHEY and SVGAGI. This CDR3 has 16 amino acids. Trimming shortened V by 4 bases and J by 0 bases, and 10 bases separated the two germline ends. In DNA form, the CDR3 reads TGTGCCAGCAGTTTTGAAACGGGCTCTGGGGCCAACGTCCTGACTTTC. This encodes CASSFETGSGANVLTF.

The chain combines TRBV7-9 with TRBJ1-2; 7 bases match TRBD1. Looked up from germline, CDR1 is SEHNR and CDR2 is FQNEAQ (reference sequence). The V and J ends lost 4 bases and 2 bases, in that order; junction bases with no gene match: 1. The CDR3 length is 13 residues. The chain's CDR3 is CASSSTGNYGYTF. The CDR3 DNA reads TGTGCCAGCAGCTCGACAGGGAACTATGGCTACACCTTC.